This passage covers 11 T cell receptor beta chains from one sample sequenced in a study of blood T cell repertoires in COVID-19. The method was immunoSEQ multiplex PCR; TCRdb's version includes in-frame clones alone and lacks a portion of them. The sample shows 45,000 or so clones, approximately 87% of them seen only once. Sequenced input: peripheral blood. These receptors all stem from a human donor in a cohort sampled during active COVID-19.

J is TRBJ2-5 and V is TRBV18; TRBD1 is a possible D gene (6 bases). Germline V lookup: CDR1 KGHSH, CDR2 LQKENI. Trimming shortened V by 4 bases and J by 3 bases, and 9 bases separated the two germline ends. The CDR3 runs to 13 residues. CDR3 in DNA: TGTGCCAGCTCACGGAGACAGGAAGAGACCCAGTACTTC. As protein: CASSRRQEETQYF.

The gene calls are TRBV7-9 and TRBJ2-3; 9 bases map to TRBD1. This CDR3 is built from 16 residues. Germline CDR1 SEHNR, CDR2 FQNEAQ (reference sequence). J gave up 4 bases and V 5 bases, and 10 bases lay outside the gene matches. CDR3 residues: CASSQGRTGVSDTQYF. The CDR3 bases are TGTGCCAGCAGCCAAGGAAGGACAGGGGTGTCAGATACGCAGTATTTT.

The gene calls are TRBV2 and TRBJ1-1; 7 bases agree with TRBD1. The CDR3 spans 12 residues. Looked up from germline, CDR1 is SNHLY and CDR2 is FYNNEI. Trimming took 6 bases from V and 9 from J; bases not matched to a gene: 7. DNA of the CDR3: TGTGCCAGCAGGCGGGACAGCAATAAAGCTTTCTTT. As protein: CASRRDSNKAFF. Full variable domain (missing parts from reference TRBV2 and TRBJ1-1): EPEVTQTPSHQVTQMGQEVILRCVPISNHLYFYWYRQILGQKVEFLVSFYNNEISEKSEIFDDQFSVERPDGSNFTLKIRSTKLEDSAMYFCASRRDSNKAFFGQGTRLTVV.

The chain is built from TRBV28 and TRBJ2-7; D might be TRBD2 (6 bases). This CDR3 has 14 residues. V was pared by 6 bases and J by 6 bases, with 18 bases between. Germline values: CDR1 MDHEN, CDR2 SYDVKM. CDR3 in amino acids: CASSHRGTLGEQYF. CDR3 DNA sequence: TGTGCCAGCAGCCACCGGGGGACCCTCGGCGAGCAGTACTTC. The complete variable domain, with remaining parts taken from reference TRBV28 and TRBJ2-7, reads DVKVTQSSRYLVKRTGEKVFLECVQDMDHENMFWYRQDPGLGLRLIYFSYDVKMKEKGDIPEGYSVSREKKERFSLILESASTNQTSMYLCASSHRGTLGEQYFGPGTRLTVT.

This chain connects TRBV9 to TRBJ2-3; 7 bases are shared with TRBD1. CDR3 length equals 15 residues. The trim removed 2 bases at V and 4 bases at J, leaving 7 bases unmatched. Germline assignment: CDR1 SGDLS and CDR2 YYNGEE. The CDR3 loop is CASSVLTGEADTQYF. The CDR3, as DNA: TGTGCCAGCAGCGTTCTTACAGGGGAAGCAGATACGCAGTATTTT.

J is TRBJ2-7 and V is TRBV7-6; possibly TRBD1 for D (5 bases). This CDR3 has 17 amino acids. CDR1 is SGHVS and CDR2 is FNYEAQ in the germline V gene. V lost 5 bases and J lost 3, with 23 bases in between. CDR3 nucleotide sequence: TGTGCCAGCAGCCCTTTCCTCGGTGGCAGGGTGAGCTACGAGCAGTACTTC. Its translation: CASSPFLGGRVSYEQYF.

The V gene is TRBV5-1, the J gene TRBJ1-2, with D possibly TRBD1 on 6 matching bases. CDR1 and CDR2 from the germline V gene are SGHRS and YFSETQ. Trimming pared 0 bases from V and 7 bases from J, leaving 16 bases between. The CDR3 sequence is 15 residues long. The CDR3: CASSLEDRRLGGYTF. The CDR3 bases are TGCGCCAGCAGCTTGGAGGACAGACGACTTGGTGGCTACACCTTC.

This chain links TRBV9 with TRBJ1-5; D may be TRBD1 (6 bases). The CDR3 runs to 13 residues. The V gene lost 2 bases and the J gene lost 4 bases, with 7 bases spanning the gap. Germline-derived CDR1 and CDR2 are SGDLS and YYNGEE. CDR3 bases: TGTGCCAGCAGCGTGGGGACAAATCAGCCCCAGCATTTT. This translates into CASSVGTNQPQHF. Drawing the rest from reference TRBV9 and TRBJ1-5, the complete variable domain is DSGVTQTPKHLITATGQRVTLRCSPRSGDLSVYWYQQSLDQGLQFLIQYYNGEERAKGNILERFSAQQFPDLHSELNLSSLELGDSALYFCASSVGTNQPQHFGDGTRLSIL.

This clone was detected only once. V and J are TRBV2 and TRBJ2-2; TRBD1 is a possible D gene (6 bases). V was pared by 6 bases and J by 1 base, with 9 bases between. The CDR3 length is 14 residues. The germline V gene encodes CDR1 SNHLY and CDR2 FYNNEI. The CDR3 nucleotides are TGTGCCAGCAGAGGGACAATGAACACCGGGGAGCTGTTTTTT. This codes for CASRGTMNTGELFF.

On this clone: The junction differs from germline at one of its ends, possibly a read error. The J gene is TRBJ1-3, the V gene TRBV6-4; 8 bases line up with TRBD1. Germline-derived CDR1 and CDR2 are MRHNA and SNTAGT. The CDR3 is 13 amino acids. CDR3 in DNA: TGTGCCAGCCTTCGGGACAGGCAATTAAAGGGTCATTTT. It codes for CASLRDRQLKGHF.

Only a few counts were recorded for this clone. This chain joins TRBV3-1 (or the pseudogene TRBV3-2) and TRBJ1-5, with TRBD1 as a possible D gene (6 bases). V was pared by 4 bases and J by 6 bases, with 10 bases between. Germline lookup yields CDR1 LGHDT and CDR2 YNNKEL (reference sequence). This CDR3 spans 13 amino acids. CDR3 sequence: CASSLRGGQPQHF. In DNA, the CDR3 is TGTGCCAGCAGCCTAAGAGGGGGTCAGCCCCAGCATTTT.